These T cell receptor beta chains were read from a single sample in a study of a mutant IDH1 vaccine in newly diagnosed glioma. TCRdb's copy holds only in-frame clones and misses some; the assay was immunoSEQ multiplex PCR. The profile shows around 40,000 clones, around 79% of them singletons. Their antigen targets remain unknown. The source material was PBMCs, sampled from a glioma patient whose treatment included an IDH1 peptide vaccine. Source of these receptors: a woman in her 40s with glioma. Some clones in this sample may be carry-over from other donors' samples. The CDR3 runs from the conserved cysteine through the conserved F or W. Each record gives: clone size, D gene, V gene, J gene, CDR3 DNA, CDR3 protein. A D gene is named only where the DNA matches it firmly. A clone size is listed for some rows: how often the clone was seen (once, few, many), or a class if it is expanded.

once	.	TRBV5-4	TRBJ1-5	TGTGCCAGCAGCGGGGGGAGCAATCAGCCCCAGCATTTT	CASSGGSNQPQHF
.	.	TRBV29-1	TRBJ2-5	TGCAGCGTTGAAGCTTCGGGGGTCGGAGAGACCCAGTACTTC	CSVEASGVGETQYF
.	.	TRBV2	TRBJ1-2	TGTGCCAGCAGTGAGGGCAGAGCTAACTATGGCTACACCTTC	CASSEGRANYGYTF
.	.	TRBV10-1	TRBJ2-3	TGCGCCAGCAGTGAGGATGGAGATACGCAGTATTTT	CASSEDGDTQYF
.	.	TRBV10-3	TRBJ1-2	TGTGCCATCAGTGAGTCGTGGGGGCGAGGCTACACCTTC	CAISESWGRGYTF
.	.	TRBV7-2	TRBJ2-6	TGTGCCAGCAGCCTTGGCCCCGCTGGGGCCAACGTCCTGACTTTC	CASSLGPAGANVLTF
.	TRBD1	TRBV5-1	TRBJ1-1	TGCGCCAGCAGCTGGGGGACAGACATGAACACTGAAGCTTTCTTT	CASSWGTDMNTEAFF
.	TRBD1	TRBV29-1	TRBJ1-5	TGCAGCGTTGTTTTAGGGGGCAGCAATCAGCCCCAGCATTTT	CSVVLGGSNQPQHF
.	.	TRBV29-1	TRBJ1-1	TGCAGCGTTGCTTGGTCACGGGACACTGAAGCTTTCTTT	CSVAWSRDTEAFF
.	.	TRBV10-3	TRBJ2-7	TGTGCCACCAAGAATCCGGGCGAGCAGTACTTC	CATKNPGEQYF
.	.	TRBV6-6	TRBJ1-1	TGTGCCAGCAGTTACAAGAAAGGGAGCACTGAAGCTTTCTTT	CASSYKKGSTEAFF
.	TRBD1	TRBV7-3	TRBJ1-1	TGTGCCAGCAGCTCCAGGGGGCGGACTGAAGCTTTCTTT	CASSSRGRTEAFF
.	.	TRBV9	TRBJ2-5	TGTGCCAGCAGCGAGCGGGGGGACAGGGCCCTGGAGACCCAGTACTTC	CASSERGDRALETQYF
few	.	TRBV30	TRBJ1-1	TGTGCCTGGAGCGGTCTGTCTGGGACTGAAGCTTTCTTT	CAWSGLSGTEAFF
.	.	TRBV25-1	TRBJ2-1	TGTGCCAGCGGGGGCACGTGGGAGCAGTTCTTC	CASGGTWEQFF
.	.	TRBV18	TRBJ1-1	TGTGCCAGCTCACCCCGACAGGATTTGAACACTGAAGCTTTCTTT	CASSPRQDLNTEAFF
.	.	TRBV28	TRBJ2-4	TGTGCCAGCAGTCGATCCGGACTAGCCAAAAACATTCAGTACTTC	CASSRSGLAKNIQYF
medium-sized	.	TRBV2	TRBJ1-3	TGTGCCAGCCTCGTGACAGCCTCTGGAAACACCATATATTTT	CASLVTASGNTIYF
few	.	TRBV19	TRBJ1-2	TGTGCCAGTAGCCCCCAGAATAAGTATGGCTACACCTTC	CASSPQNKYGYTF
few	TRBD1	TRBV10-3	TRBJ2-7	TGTGCCATCAGGGGACAGGGCCTTAGCTCCTACGAGCAGTACTTC	CAIRGQGLSSYEQYF
.	.	TRBV4-1	TRBJ1-2	TGCGCCAGCAGCCAAACAGGGTCTTTCTCAGGCTACACCTTC	CASSQTGSFSGYTF
.	.	TRBV20-1	TRBJ1-2	TGCAGTGCTAGTAGAGGGGATGGCTACACCTTC	CSASRGDGYTF
.	.	TRBV11-2	TRBJ1-1	TGTGCCAGCAGTTCTGGGACGGTGGCAGTCTCTGAAGCTTTCTTT	CASSSGTVAVSEAFF
.	TRBD2	TRBV10-2	TRBJ2-7	TGCGCCAGCAGTGATCGTCGGCGGGGGGGCGGGGAGCAGTACTTC	CASSDRRRGGGEQYF
.	TRBD2	TRBV6-1	TRBJ2-1	TGTGCCAGCTCCAGCGGGGCCTACAATGAGCAGTTCTTC	CASSSGAYNEQFF
medium-sized	.	TRBV11-2	TRBJ2-7	TGTGCCAGCAGCGCGAACTCAGGTAGCCCGTTGTTAGAGCAGTACTTC	CASSANSGSPLLEQYF
.	TRBD1	TRBV20-1	TRBJ1-2	TGCAGTGCCTTCAGGGGGAATGGCTACACCTTC	CSAFRGNGYTF
.	.	TRBV9	TRBJ1-4	TGTGCCAGCAGCGCGGGAGGGGCCGCTAATGAAAAACTGTTTTTT	CASSAGGAANEKLFF
few	.	TRBV4-1	TRBJ1-4	TGCGCCAGCAGCCAAGAAAATGCGCTGGGAGAAAAACTGTTTTTT	CASSQENALGEKLFF
.	.	TRBV9	TRBJ2-6	TGTGCCAGCGGGGCAGCGAGCTCTGGGGCCAACGTCCTGACTTTC	CASGAASSGANVLTF
.	.	TRBV5-4	TRBJ2-7	TGTGCCAGCAGCTTTCCAGGGAACGAGCAGTACTTC	CASSFPGNEQYF
.	TRBD1	TRBV18	TRBJ2-7	TGTGCCAGCTCACCACAGACAGGGTACTACGAGCAGTACTTC	CASSPQTGYYEQYF
.	TRBD1	TRBV2	TRBJ2-7	TGTGCCAGCATATACAGGGGCTACGAGCAGTACTTC	CASIYRGYEQYF
once	TRBD1	TRBV19	TRBJ1-5	TGTGCCACCAGGGGGAGTGGCAATCAGCCCCAGCATTTT	CATRGSGNQPQHF
once	TRBD2	TRBV4-2	TRBJ2-5	TGTGCCAGCAGAGAAACTAGCGGGGGCTCCCAAGAGACCCAGTACTTC	CASRETSGGSQETQYF
.	TRBD1	TRBV19	TRBJ1-5	TGTGCCAGCAGGGGACAGTGGGATCAGCCCCAGCATTTT	CASRGQWDQPQHF
.	TRBD1	TRBV2	TRBJ1-2	TGTGCCAGCAGCGAAGATACAGGGGACAACTATGGCTACACCTTC	CASSEDTGDNYGYTF
.	.	TRBV2	TRBJ2-5	TGTGCCAGCAGTAAGGACGGACCCCTCCAAGAGACCCAGTACTTC	CASSKDGPLQETQYF
.	TRBD1	TRBV6-5	TRBJ2-2	TGTGCCAGCAGGCCGGGACAGGGAATCGGGGAGCTGTTTTTT	CASRPGQGIGELFF
.	.	TRBV6-5	TRBJ1-4	TGTGCCAGCAGGGGTGTATATGAAAAACTGTTTTTT	CASRGVYEKLFF
.	.	TRBV28	TRBJ1-5	TGTGCCAGCGGGGGAGGCCCACAGCCCCAGCATTTT	CASGGGPQPQHF
.	TRBD2	TRBV29-1	TRBJ2-2	TGCAGCGTTGTTATGTGGACTAGAGGGGACACCGGGGAGCTGTTTTTT	CSVVMWTRGDTGELFF
few	.	TRBV29-1	TRBJ2-3	TGCAGCTTTGAGGGAAGCACAGATACGCAGTATTTT	CSFEGSTDTQYF
.	.	TRBV9	TRBJ1-2	TGTGCCAGCAGCGTAGATACGGCCTATGGCTACACCTTC	CASSVDTAYGYTF
.	.	TRBV7-9	TRBJ1-5	TGTGCCAGCAGCTCCGGAGTTGTAGGGCCCCAGCATTTT	CASSSGVVGPQHF
.	.	TRBV14	TRBJ1-1	TGTGCCAGCAGCTTCGGACGGGAGAAAGCTTTCTTT	CASSFGREKAFF
.	.	TRBV7-2	TRBJ2-5	TGTGCCAGCAGAAGCGATTCCCAAGAGACCCAGTACTTC	CASRSDSQETQYF
.	TRBD1	TRBV18	TRBJ2-7	TGTGCCAGCTCCCCGACAGGGGGAAACTACGAGCAGTACTTC	CASSPTGGNYEQYF
.	TRBD2	TRBV9	TRBJ2-7	TGTGCCAGCAGCGTAGGCGGGGGGCCTCCCTACGAGCAGTACTTC	CASSVGGGPPYEQYF